Listed below are T cell receptor beta chains from one sample, sequenced in a study of blood T cell repertoires in COVID-19. Clones were sequenced by immunoSEQ multiplex PCR, and TCRdb holds only the in-frame ones, with some missing. The repertoire holds 50,000 to 65,000 clones, about nine tenths seen once, with around 21% in the top ten. The sequenced sample consisted of peripheral blood. The receptors stem from a woman older than 75 with COVID-19, enrolled during active disease. CDR3s leave out the opening cysteine and the closing phenylalanine or tryptophan. Size is omitted from some rows. Given values are once, few, many or a class for expanded clones.

v_call: TRBV5-1
clone_size: .
j_call: TRBJ1-5
cdr3_aa: ASSLEGVSNQPQH

v_call: TRBV14
clone_size: .
j_call: TRBJ2-7
cdr3_aa: ASSPDTYEQY

v_call: TRBV5-1
clone_size: .
j_call: TRBJ2-3
cdr3_aa: ASSEDRVGADTQY

v_call: TRBV27
clone_size: .
j_call: TRBJ1-2
cdr3_aa: ASNPGGTNYGYT

v_call: TRBV4-2
clone_size: .
j_call: TRBJ1-4
cdr3_aa: ASSRTGGGEKLF

v_call: TRBV5-6
clone_size: .
j_call: TRBJ1-5
cdr3_aa: ASSLAGASNQPQH

v_call: TRBV7-6
clone_size: .
j_call: TRBJ2-2
cdr3_aa: ASSAQGSPTGELF

v_call: TRBV3-1/TRBV3-2
clone_size: .
j_call: TRBJ2-3
cdr3_aa: ASSPRQVTDTQY

v_call: TRBV19
clone_size: few
j_call: TRBJ2-3
cdr3_aa: ATLTGNTQY

v_call: TRBV5-1
clone_size: .
j_call: TRBJ1-2
cdr3_aa: ASKDGTGARGYT

v_call: TRBV6-5
clone_size: .
j_call: TRBJ2-1
cdr3_aa: ASTMGGMNEQF

v_call: TRBV7-2
clone_size: .
j_call: TRBJ2-1
cdr3_aa: ASSWKAGWVGNEQF

v_call: TRBV14
clone_size: .
j_call: TRBJ1-1
cdr3_aa: ASRSDRGTEAF

v_call: TRBV6-1
clone_size: .
j_call: TRBJ2-7
cdr3_aa: ASSEYGLTYEQY

v_call: TRBV27
clone_size: .
j_call: TRBJ2-7
cdr3_aa: ASSRTGLYEQY

v_call: TRBV4-1
clone_size: .
j_call: TRBJ2-7
cdr3_aa: ASSQEGRGGSWNEQY

v_call: TRBV2
clone_size: .
j_call: TRBJ1-4
cdr3_aa: ASTRGGAGEKLF

v_call: TRBV5-1
clone_size: .
j_call: TRBJ2-1
cdr3_aa: ASSPRTANNEQF

v_call: TRBV7-9
clone_size: .
j_call: TRBJ1-6
cdr3_aa: ASSSQGNSYNSPLH

v_call: TRBV2
clone_size: once
j_call: TRBJ2-7
cdr3_aa: ASSRTGRGSYEQY

v_call: TRBV3-1/TRBV3-2
clone_size: .
j_call: TRBJ2-2
cdr3_aa: ASSRGTANTGELF

v_call: TRBV2
clone_size: few
j_call: TRBJ1-5
cdr3_aa: ASSGQGYQPQH

v_call: TRBV18
clone_size: .
j_call: TRBJ1-1
cdr3_aa: ASSRSTGILDTEAF

v_call: TRBV6-5
clone_size: .
j_call: TRBJ2-4
cdr3_aa: ASSSAGLAKNIQY

v_call: TRBV27
clone_size: .
j_call: TRBJ1-2
cdr3_aa: ASAGPHGYT

v_call: TRBV5-6
clone_size: .
j_call: TRBJ1-5
cdr3_aa: ASSFQGAYSNQPQH

v_call: TRBV18
clone_size: .
j_call: TRBJ1-1
cdr3_aa: ASSQTGITEAF

v_call: TRBV6-6
clone_size: .
j_call: TRBJ1-2
cdr3_aa: ASSYSLGTGESGYT

v_call: TRBV3-1/TRBV3-2
clone_size: .
j_call: TRBJ2-2
cdr3_aa: ASSQDNSYTSRLF

v_call: TRBV18
clone_size: .
j_call: TRBJ1-3
cdr3_aa: ASSPRLVLSSGNTIY

v_call: TRBV6-5
clone_size: once
j_call: TRBJ2-7
cdr3_aa: ASSYGGQGPYEQY

v_call: TRBV7-9
clone_size: .
j_call: TRBJ1-2
cdr3_aa: ASSQTAQGRNYGYT

v_call: TRBV19
clone_size: few
j_call: TRBJ1-6
cdr3_aa: ASQEGQYNSPLH

v_call: TRBV9
clone_size: .
j_call: TRBJ1-4
cdr3_aa: ASSLRPSGEKLF

v_call: TRBV5-1
clone_size: .
j_call: TRBJ2-7
cdr3_aa: ASSLRTGDYEQY

v_call: TRBV5-1
clone_size: .
j_call: TRBJ2-3
cdr3_aa: ASSLGATAGSGWDTQY

v_call: TRBV9
clone_size: .
j_call: TRBJ2-2
cdr3_aa: ASSPRGSGPNTGELF